This entry concerns a single T cell receptor beta chain. Its antigen is undetermined. The method was immunoSEQ multiplex PCR; TCRdb's version includes in-frame clones alone and lacks a portion of them. The sample includes over 65,000 clones, 70% to 85% of them seen just once. Trimming cost V 7 bases and J 6 bases; bases outside gene matches: 8. This CDR3 has 13 amino acids. CDR1 and CDR2 (germline): SQVTM, ANQGSEA. This specimen belongs to a study of T cell responses to AZD1222 COVID-19 vaccine. Study-level information: Second doses at about 4 or about 12 weeks were pooled.

General study results and limits: The study found vaccine-associated CD4 TCRs spanning spike, dominant at 160-218 and 743-854.

The gene calls are TRBV29-1 and TRBJ2-2; 7 bases fit TRBD1. The specimen was peripheral blood, collected on day 0 of AZD1222 vaccination. This receptor was identified in an adult in good health. The CDR3 DNA reads TGCAGCGCAAAGAACAGGGGACCCGGGGAGCTGTTTTTT. Protein: CSAKNRGPGELFF.